Detailed here is one T cell receptor beta chain. Its antigen remains unknown. V shed 3 bases, J shed 2 bases, and the junction held 11 bases outside the gene matches. CDR1 and CDR2 from the germline V gene are LNHDA and SQIVND (reference sequence). This CDR3 region has 18 residues. Method: immunoSEQ multiplex PCR; TCRdb's copy keeps in-frame clones and lacks some. Seen here are fewer than 1,400 clones, approximately 71% observed once, and the top ten hold 7% to 9%. These data originate in a study of high-grade serous ovarian cancer treatment subgroups. Study as a whole: Each sample yielded on average around 7,500 unique TCR beta rearrangements from approximately 15,000 reads. The study's findings and limits: Bulk tumor TCR sequencing gave no spatial information.

Tumor samples were obtained before definitive surgery or chemotherapy. The TCR was taken from a human donor with high-grade serous ovarian cancer. Sequenced material: tumor tissue. The rearrangement uses TRBV19 and TRBJ2-3; TRBD2 agrees at 10 bases. CDR3 sequence reads: CASSMASGGPFVTDTQYF. The CDR3 region has the DNA TGTGCCAGTAGTATGGCTAGCGGGGGCCCCTTTGTCACAGATACGCAGTATTTT.